Listed here are 3 T cell receptor beta chains from one sample, sequenced in a study of T cells in Graves' hyperthyroidism and ophthalmopathy. Amplification of TCR beta CDR3 regions was performed using RNA transcripts as template. HTBI primers were the set used in a first-round RT-PCR of the TCR CDR3. TCRdb recomputed calls from the multiplex PCR reads with MiXCR, one row per CDR3 protein. The repertoire holds fewer than 650,000 distinct CDR3 sequences, 13% to 15% seen once, with 14% in the top ten. The sample taken for sequencing was blood. These receptors were taken from a woman in her 40s with Graves' hyperthyroidism.

A few counts support this clonotype. This chain joins TRBV12-3 or TRBV12-4 and TRBJ1-2, with 9 nucleotides matching TRBD1. The CDR3 runs to 14 residues. V lost 5 bases and J lost 5; bases outside the gene matches: 6. The CDR3 DNA follows: TGTGCCAGCAGTACCGGGACAGGGTTTTATGGCTACACCTTC. Its protein is CASSTGTGFYGYTF.

Only a few counts were recorded for this clonotype. The chain combines TRBV27 with TRBJ2-1; weak D call: TRBD2 (6 bases). Germline CDR1 reads MNHEY; CDR2 reads SMNVEV (reference sequence). CDR3 length: 14 residues. The V end was cut by 8 bases, the J end by 0 bases, with 11 bases between. Written as DNA, the CDR3 is TGTGCCAGCGGTCGGGGGAGCTCCTACAATGAGCAGTTCTTC. Protein: CASGRGSSYNEQFF.

This clonotype was picked up one time. This sequence joins TRBV5-1 and TRBJ2-7; D possibly uses TRBD1 or TRBD2 (5 bases each). The CDR3 is 16 amino acids. From germline, CDR1 is SGHRS and CDR2 YFSETQ. V lost 4 bases and J lost 2, with 19 bases in between. CDR3 nucleotides: TGCGCCAGCAGCCTAGAACGGGACCGCACTGCCTACGAGCAGTACTTC. Its protein product is CASSLERDRTAYEQYF.